This entry features one T cell receptor beta chain sequence. Its antigen is as yet unknown. PCR employed 60 Vbeta and 13 Jbeta primers. TCRdb's copy holds only in-frame clones and misses some; the assay was immunoSEQ multiplex PCR. This sample has about 81,000 clones, with 70% to 85% found just once. The source of the sample is a study of cytomegalovirus exposure and HLA in healthy donors. Broader study findings: TCR beta sequences numbering 15,000 to 20,000 were associated with HLA alleles at 0.05 false discovery rate in a later analysis. Based on reports, TCR beta sequences accurately predicted HLA-A and HLA-B alleles for most subjects. In an earlier analysis, productive rearrangement rates for most beta V segments clustered near 87% or 30%.

V was clipped by 5 bases and J by 0 bases, with 17 bases between them. The CDR3 runs to 18 residues. Germline loops: CDR1 SEHNR, CDR2 FQNEAQ (reference sequence). The sequencing input was PBMCs. The chain couples TRBV7-9 to TRBJ2-6; D not resolved. This TCR was sampled from a man in his forties or fifties in good health and CMV-seropositive. CDR3 region: CASSKTDTLSSGANVLTF. The CDR3 DNA reads as TGTGCCAGCAGCAAAACCGACACGTTGAGCTCTGGGGCCAACGTCCTGACTTTC. Variable domain in full (rest from reference TRBV7-9 and TRBJ2-6): DTGVSQNPRHKITKRGQNVTFRCDPISEHNRLYWYRQTLGQGPEFLTYFQNEAQLEKSRLLSDRFSAERPKGSFSTLEIQRTEQGDSAMYLCASSKTDTLSSGANVLTFGAGSRLTVL.